This TCR beta chain was sequenced during a study of T cells in Graves' hyperthyroidism and ophthalmopathy. At the level of the study: Peripheral blood specimens were obtained at initial diagnosis, prior to any treatment.

Patients with ophthalmopathy all had a Clinical Activity Score of at least 3, a NOSPECS grade of at least 4 and duration under 3 months. PBMCs were derived from 7.5 to 10 ml fresh peripheral blood. Findings of the study overall: Expanded thyroid clonotypes (above 0.001) were mostly also found in blood.

CDR3 length: 14 residues. V gave up 4 bases and J gave up 4 bases, with 12 bases separating them. Germline CDR1 and CDR2: KGHDR and SFDVKD. Details on this clonotype: The antigen is unknown.

Amplification of TCR beta CDR3 regions used RNA as the template. HTBI primers were employed in a first-round RT-PCR of the TCR CDR3. MiXCR, applied by TCRdb to the multiplex PCR reads, yields one record per CDR3 protein. The table includes about 600,000 distinct CDR3 sequences, 13% to 15% detected once. The sequence derives from a woman in her late teens or twenties with Graves' ophthalmopathy. The sample consisted of blood. The rearrangement links TRBV24-1 to TRBJ1-2; D is uncertain. The CDR3 sequence is CATSDTSEAYGYTF. In nucleotides, the CDR3 is TGTGCCACCAGTGACACTTCAGAAGCCTATGGCTACACCTTC.